This T cell receptor (beta chain) originates from a study of cytomegalovirus exposure and HLA in healthy donors. The PCR used 60 Vbeta and 13 Jbeta primers. Sequencing used immunoSEQ multiplex PCR; TCRdb keeps in-frame clones, though not all of them. Of more than 80,000 clones listed, more than 60% are singletons. This clone has a single count. The germline V gene has CDR1 SQVTM and CDR2 ANQGSEA. The CDR3 contains 16 residues. J was trimmed by 5 bases and V by 0 bases; bases with no gene match: 11. This chain uses TRBV29-1 with TRBJ1-1, with 8 nucleotides matching TRBD1. The sequenced sample consisted of PBMCs. The source of this sequence is a human donor in good health. DNA for the CDR3: TGCAGCGTTGAAGAGGGAAAAGGCAGGGGGCAGACTGAAGCTTTCTTT. It translates to CSVEEGKGRGQTEAFF.